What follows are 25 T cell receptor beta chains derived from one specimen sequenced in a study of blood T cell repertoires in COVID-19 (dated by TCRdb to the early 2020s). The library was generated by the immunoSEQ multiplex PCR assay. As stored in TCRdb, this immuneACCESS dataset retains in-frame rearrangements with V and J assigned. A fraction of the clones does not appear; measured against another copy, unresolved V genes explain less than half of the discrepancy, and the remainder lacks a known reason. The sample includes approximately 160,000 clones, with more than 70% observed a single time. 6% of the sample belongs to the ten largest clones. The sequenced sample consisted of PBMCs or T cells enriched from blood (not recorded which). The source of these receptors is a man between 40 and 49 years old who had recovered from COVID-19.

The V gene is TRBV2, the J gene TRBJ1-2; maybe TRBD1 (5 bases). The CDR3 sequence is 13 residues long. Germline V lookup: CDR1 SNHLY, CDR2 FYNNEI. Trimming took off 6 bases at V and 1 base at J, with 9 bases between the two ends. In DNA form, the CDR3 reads TGTGCCAGCAGAGGGGACTTTAACTATGGCTACACCTTC. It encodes CASRGDFNYGYTF.

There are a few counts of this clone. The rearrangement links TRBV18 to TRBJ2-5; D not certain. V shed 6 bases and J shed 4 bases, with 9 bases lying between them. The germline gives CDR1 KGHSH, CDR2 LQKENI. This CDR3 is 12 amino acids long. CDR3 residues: CASSPYTETQYF. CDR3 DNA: TGTGCCAGCTCGCCTTACACAGAGACCCAGTACTTC. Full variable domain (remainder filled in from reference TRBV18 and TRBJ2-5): NAGVMQNPRHLVRRRGQEARLRCSPMKGHSHVYWYRQLPEEGLKFMVYLQKENIIDESGMPKERFSAEFPKEGPSILRIQQVVRGDSAAYFCASSPYTETQYFGPGTRLLVL.

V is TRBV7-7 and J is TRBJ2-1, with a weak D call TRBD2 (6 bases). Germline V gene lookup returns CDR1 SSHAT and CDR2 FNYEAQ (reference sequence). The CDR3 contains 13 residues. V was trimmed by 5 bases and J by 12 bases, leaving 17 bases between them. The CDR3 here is CASSAPGTQLQFF. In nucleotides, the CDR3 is TGTGCCAGCAGCGCCCCAGGGACTCAATTGCAGTTCTTC.

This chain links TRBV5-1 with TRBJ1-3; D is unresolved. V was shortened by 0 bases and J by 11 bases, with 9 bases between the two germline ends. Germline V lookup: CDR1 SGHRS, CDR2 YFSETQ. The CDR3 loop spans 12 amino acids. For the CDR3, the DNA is TGCGCCAGCAGCTTGGACAACCCGCCCATATATTTT. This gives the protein CASSLDNPPIYF.

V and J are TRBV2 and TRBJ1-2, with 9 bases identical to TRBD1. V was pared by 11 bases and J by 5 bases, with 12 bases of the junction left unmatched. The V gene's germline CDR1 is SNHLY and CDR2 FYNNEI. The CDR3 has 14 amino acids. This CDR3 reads CAGAEQGARYGYTF. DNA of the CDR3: TGTGCCGGGGCCGAACAGGGGGCACGGTATGGCTACACCTTC.

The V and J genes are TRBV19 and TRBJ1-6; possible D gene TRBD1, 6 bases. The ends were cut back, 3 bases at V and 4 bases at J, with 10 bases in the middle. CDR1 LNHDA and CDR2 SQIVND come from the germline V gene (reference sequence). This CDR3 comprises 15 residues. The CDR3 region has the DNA TGTGCCAGTAGTATTGAGGGGGTTTATAATTCACCCCTCCACTTT. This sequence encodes CASSIEGVYNSPLHF.

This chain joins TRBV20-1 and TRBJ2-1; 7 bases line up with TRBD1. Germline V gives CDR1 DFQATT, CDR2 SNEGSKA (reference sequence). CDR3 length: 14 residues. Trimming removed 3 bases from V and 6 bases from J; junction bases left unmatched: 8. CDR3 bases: TGCAGTGCTAGTCCCGGACAGGCACGCAATGAGCAGTTCTTC. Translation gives CSASPGQARNEQFF.

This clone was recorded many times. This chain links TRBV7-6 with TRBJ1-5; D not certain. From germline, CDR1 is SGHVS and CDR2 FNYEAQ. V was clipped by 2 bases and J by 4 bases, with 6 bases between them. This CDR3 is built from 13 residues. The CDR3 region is CASSLTVNQPQHF. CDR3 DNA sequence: TGTGCCAGCAGCTTAACGGTTAATCAGCCCCAGCATTTT.

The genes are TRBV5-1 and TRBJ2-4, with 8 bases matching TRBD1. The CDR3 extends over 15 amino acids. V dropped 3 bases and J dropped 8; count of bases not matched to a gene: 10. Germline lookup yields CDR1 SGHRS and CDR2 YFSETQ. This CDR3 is CASSSSADRGDIQYF. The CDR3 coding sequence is TGCGCCAGCAGCTCGTCCGCTGACAGGGGTGACATTCAGTACTTC.

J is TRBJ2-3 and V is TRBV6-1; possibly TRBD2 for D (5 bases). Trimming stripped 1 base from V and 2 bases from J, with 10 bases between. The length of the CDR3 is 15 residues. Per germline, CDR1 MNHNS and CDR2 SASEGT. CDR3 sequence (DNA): TGTGCCAGCAGTGAAGTTGGTAGCGCCACAGATACGCAGTATTTT. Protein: CASSEVGSATDTQYF.

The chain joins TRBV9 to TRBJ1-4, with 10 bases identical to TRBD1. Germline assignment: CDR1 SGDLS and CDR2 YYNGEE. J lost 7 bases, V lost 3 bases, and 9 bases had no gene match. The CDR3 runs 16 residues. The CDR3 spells CASSGGTGTGAEKLFF. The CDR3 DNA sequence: TGTGCCAGCAGCGGCGGTACCGGGACAGGGGCTGAAAAACTGTTTTTT. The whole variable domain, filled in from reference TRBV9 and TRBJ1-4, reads DSGVTQTPKHLITATGQRVTLRCSPRSGDLSVYWYQQSLDQGLQFLIQYYNGEERAKGNILERFSAQQFPDLHSELNLSSLELGDSALYFCASSGGTGTGAEKLFFGSGTQLSVL.

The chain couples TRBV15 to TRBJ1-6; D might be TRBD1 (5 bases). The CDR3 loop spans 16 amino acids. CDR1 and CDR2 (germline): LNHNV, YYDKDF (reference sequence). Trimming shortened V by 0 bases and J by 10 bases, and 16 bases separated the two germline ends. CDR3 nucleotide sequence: TGTGCCACCAGCAGAGATCGGGACCCCGGGGGATCACCCCTCCACTTT. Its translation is CATSRDRDPGGSPLHF.

The CDR3 DNA reads TGCGCCAGCACCCTGTTCGGGACAGGGGATGGCTACACCTTC. Its protein product is CASTLFGTGDGYTF. The rearrangement uses TRBV5-1 and TRBJ1-2, with 10 bases that match TRBD1. Germline V gene lookup returns CDR1 SGHRS and CDR2 YFSETQ. This CDR3 contains 14 residues. The V and J ends lost 6 bases and 6 bases, in that order; junction bases with no gene match: 8.

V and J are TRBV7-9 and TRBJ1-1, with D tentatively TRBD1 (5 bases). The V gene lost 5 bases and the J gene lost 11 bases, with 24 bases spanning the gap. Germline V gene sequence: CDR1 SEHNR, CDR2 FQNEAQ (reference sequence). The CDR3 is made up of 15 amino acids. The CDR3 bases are TGTGCCAGCAGCGCCGCGGGGCGCGTTATGCCGGGGGCTTTCTTT. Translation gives CASSAAGRVMPGAFF.

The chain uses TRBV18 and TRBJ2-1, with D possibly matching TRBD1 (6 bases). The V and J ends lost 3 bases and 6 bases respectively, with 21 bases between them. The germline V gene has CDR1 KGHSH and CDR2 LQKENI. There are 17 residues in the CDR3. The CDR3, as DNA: TGTGCCAGCTCACCGTCCTCAGGGGCCTCGATCTCCAATGAGCAGTTCTTC. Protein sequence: CASSPSSGASISNEQFF.

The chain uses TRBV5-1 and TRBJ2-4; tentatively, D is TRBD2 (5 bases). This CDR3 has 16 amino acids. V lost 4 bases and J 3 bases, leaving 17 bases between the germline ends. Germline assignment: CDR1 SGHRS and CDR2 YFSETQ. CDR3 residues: CASSPPGPEGKNIQYF. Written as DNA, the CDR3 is TGCGCCAGCAGCCCTCCGGGCCCTGAGGGCAAAAACATTCAGTACTTC.

DNA of the CDR3: TGTGCCAGTAGTCTGACTAGCGGGGGCTCCCCTGTGGGAGATACGCAGTATTTT. Translation: CASSLTSGGSPVGDTQYF. V is TRBV19 and J is TRBJ2-3, with TRBD2 identical over 12 bases. From germline, CDR1 is LNHDA and CDR2 SQIVND (reference sequence). The J segment lost 5 bases and the V segment lost 5 bases, leaving 14 bases of the junction unmatched. The CDR3 totals 18 residues.

Written as DNA, the CDR3 is TGTGCCACCAGCAGAGGAGAAACAGCAGGGGATGGAAACACCATATATTTT. It codes for CATSRGETAGDGNTIYF. The V and J genes are TRBV15 and TRBJ1-3, with D possibly TRBD1 on 6 matching bases. V lost 1 base, J lost 3 bases, and 16 bases lay in between. The germline V gene has CDR1 LNHNV and CDR2 YYDKDF (reference sequence). The CDR3 loop spans 17 amino acids. Combining the CDR3 with reference TRBV15 and TRBJ1-3 gives the whole variable domain DAMVIQNPRYQVTQFGKPVTLSCSQTLNHNVMYWYQQKSSQAPKLLFHYYDKDFNNEADTPDNFQSRRPNTSFCFLDIRSPGLGDTAMYLCATSRGETAGDGNTIYFGEGSWLTVV.

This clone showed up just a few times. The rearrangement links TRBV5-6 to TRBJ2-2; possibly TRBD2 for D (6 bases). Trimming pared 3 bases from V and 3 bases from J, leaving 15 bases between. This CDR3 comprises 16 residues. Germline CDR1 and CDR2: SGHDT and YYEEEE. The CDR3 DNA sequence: TGTGCCAGCAGCTCGTACTCGGGGGACGACACCGGGGAGCTGTTTTTT. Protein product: CASSSYSGDDTGELFF.

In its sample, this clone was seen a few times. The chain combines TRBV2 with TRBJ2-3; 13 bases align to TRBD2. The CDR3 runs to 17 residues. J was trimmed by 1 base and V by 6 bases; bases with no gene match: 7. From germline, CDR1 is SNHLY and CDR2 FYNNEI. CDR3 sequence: CASRTGLAGWGTDTQYF. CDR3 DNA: TGTGCCAGCAGGACGGGACTAGCGGGGTGGGGCACAGATACGCAGTATTTT.

The DNA of the CDR3 is TGTGCCAGTAGGACCTTACCGGGACAGGGAAACTATGGCTACACCTTC. It encodes CASRTLPGQGNYGYTF. The V and J genes are TRBV19 and TRBJ1-2, with 9 bases identical to TRBD1. J lost 2 bases, V lost 6 bases, and 10 bases had no gene match. The germline V gene has CDR1 LNHDA and CDR2 SQIVND (reference sequence). CDR3 length: 16 amino acids. The complete variable domain, with remaining parts taken from reference TRBV19 and TRBJ1-2, reads DGGITQSPKYLFRKEGQNVTLSCEQNLNHDAMYWYRQDPGQGLRLIYYSQIVNDFQKGDIAEGYSVSREKKESFPLTVTSAQKNPTAFYLCASRTLPGQGNYGYTFGSGTRLTVV.

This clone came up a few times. CDR3 in amino acids: CASSIRTGSSYNEQFF. In DNA, the CDR3 is TGTGCCAGCAGCATCCGGACAGGGAGCTCCTACAATGAGCAGTTCTTC. The V gene is TRBV9, the J gene TRBJ2-1; 8 bases map to TRBD1. Losses at the gene ends were 4 bases for V and 0 bases for J; bases not matched to a gene: 6. Germline V lookup: CDR1 SGDLS, CDR2 YYNGEE. The CDR3 is made up of 16 amino acids.

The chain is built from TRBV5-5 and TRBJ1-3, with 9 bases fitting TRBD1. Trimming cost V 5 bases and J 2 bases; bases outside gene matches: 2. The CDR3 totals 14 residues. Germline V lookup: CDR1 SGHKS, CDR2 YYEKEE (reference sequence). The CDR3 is CASSWTGAGNTIYF. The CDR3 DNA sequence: TGTGCCAGCAGTTGGACAGGGGCTGGAAACACCATATATTTT.

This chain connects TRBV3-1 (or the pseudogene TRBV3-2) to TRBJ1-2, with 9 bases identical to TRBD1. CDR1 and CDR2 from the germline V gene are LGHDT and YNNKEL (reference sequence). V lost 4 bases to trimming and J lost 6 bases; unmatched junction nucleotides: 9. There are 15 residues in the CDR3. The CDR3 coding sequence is TGTGCCAGCAGCCCTACCGGGACAGGGAGTCATGGCTACACCTTC. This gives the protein CASSPTGTGSHGYTF.

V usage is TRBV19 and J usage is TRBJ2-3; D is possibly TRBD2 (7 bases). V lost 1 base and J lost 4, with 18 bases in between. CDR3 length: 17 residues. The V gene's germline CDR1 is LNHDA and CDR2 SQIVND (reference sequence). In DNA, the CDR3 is TGTGCCAGTAGTATAGGGGGGGGCGGATCACGGGCAGATACGCAGTATTTT. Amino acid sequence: CASSIGGGGSRADTQYF.